These 15 T cell receptor beta chains share one sample of origin, sequenced in a study of cytomegalovirus exposure and HLA in healthy donors. This PCR relied on a set of 60 Vbeta primers and 13 Jbeta primers. Sequencing was performed with immunoSEQ multiplex PCR; in TCRdb, only in-frame clones are kept and a portion is missing. The sample holds some 130,000 clones, about 70% seen once. The sample was PBMCs. Receptor source: a male donor in good health and CMV-seronegative.

V and J are TRBV9 and TRBJ1-2; 7 nucleotides match TRBD1. The CDR3 has 15 residues. Losses at the gene ends were 3 bases for V and 4 bases for J; bases not matched to a gene: 9. Germline V lookup: CDR1 SGDLS, CDR2 YYNGEE. CDR3 coding DNA: TGTGCCAGCAGCGCATCCGGGACAGACAGCTATGGCTACACCTTC. Its protein is CASSASGTDSYGYTF.

The rearrangement joins TRBV7-8 to TRBJ2-7; TRBD2 matches 7 bases. After removal of 5 bases from V and 0 bases from J, the junction contained 10 bases not matched to a gene. Per germline, CDR1 SGHVS and CDR2 FQNEAQ. The CDR3 contains 16 residues. The chain's CDR3 is CASSPRGWGGSYEQYF. In nucleotides, the CDR3 is TGTGCCAGCAGCCCTCGGGGGTGGGGGGGCTCCTACGAGCAGTACTTC.

This chain joins TRBV27 and TRBJ2-1; 8 bases are shared with TRBD2. Germline assignment: CDR1 MNHEY and CDR2 SMNVEV (reference sequence). The CDR3 loop spans 17 amino acids. The V and J ends lost 2 bases and 0 bases, in that order; junction bases with no gene match: 6. The DNA for the CDR3 is TGTGCCAGCAGTTTACGGCCTAGCGGGTTCTCCTACAATGAGCAGTTCTTC. Translation: CASSLRPSGFSYNEQFF.

The V gene is TRBV6-1, the J gene TRBJ2-1; 9 bases match TRBD2. Germline V gene data show CDR1 as MNHNS and CDR2 as SASEGT. This CDR3 spans 18 amino acids. The trim removed 4 bases at V and 0 bases at J, leaving 10 bases unmatched. The CDR3 region is CASSVSAGGPSSYNEQFF. CDR3 nucleotide sequence: TGTGCCAGCAGTGTATCGGCGGGAGGGCCTAGCTCCTACAATGAGCAGTTCTTC.

The chain uses TRBV7-8 and TRBJ2-7, with TRBD1 matching over 8 bases. The CDR3 spans 15 residues. CDR1 and CDR2 from the germline V gene are SGHVS and FQNEAQ. Losses at the gene ends were 5 bases for V and 2 bases for J; bases not matched to a gene: 8. This chain's CDR3 is CASSPRQGTAYEQYF. The DNA of the CDR3 is TGTGCCAGCAGCCCTCGACAGGGGACGGCCTACGAGCAGTACTTC.

The table lists this clone with a few counts. This rearrangement joins TRBV11-3 to TRBJ2-2; D ambiguous. CDR1 is SGHNT, CDR2 YENEEA, per germline. Trimming took 1 base from V and 8 from J, leaving 11 bases between them. The CDR3 totals 14 residues. The CDR3 loop is CASSLGSPEGELFF. DNA of the CDR3: TGTGCCAGCAGCTTAGGATCGCCGGAGGGGGAGCTGTTTTTT.

V usage is TRBV6-8 and J usage is TRBJ2-7, with 9 bases matching TRBD1. CDR3 length: 19 amino acids. Trimming at V came to 2 bases and at J to 2 bases, leaving 16 bases not matched to a gene. CDR1 and CDR2 from the germline V gene are MNHGY and SAAAGT. CDR3 DNA: TGTGCCAGCAGTTACCCGAATTGGGATCCGGGACAGGGAGCCTACGAGCAGTACTTC. This encodes CASSYPNWDPGQGAYEQYF.

The chain is built from TRBV7-8 and TRBJ1-2; 7 bases match TRBD1. This CDR3 spans 15 amino acids. The germline V gene has CDR1 SGHVS and CDR2 FQNEAQ. Trimming took 4 bases from V and 6 from J; bases not matched to a gene: 11. The CDR3 nucleotides are TGTGCCAGCAGCTACCGGGACAGCTCGAGGGATGGCTACACCTTC. Residues: CASSYRDSSRDGYTF.

The genes are TRBV9 and TRBJ2-5; D gene unclear. TRBJ2-7 explains the end of the DNA better; the J call may be wrong. CDR1 is SGDLS and CDR2 is YYNGEE in the germline V gene. The CDR3 consists of 13 residues. The CDR3 DNA reads as TGTGCCAGCAGCGTAGACCTGGCGGCCGAGCAGTACTTC. Translating it yields CASSVDLAAEQYF.

The V and J genes are TRBV27 and TRBJ1-6, with a tentative D call TRBD1 (6 bases). The V end lost 6 bases, the J end lost 8 bases, and 17 bases lay between the germline ends. The CDR3 totals 15 residues. CDR1 is MNHEY and CDR2 is SMNVEV in the germline V gene (reference sequence). DNA for the CDR3: TGTGCCAGCAGGCAGAAACAGGGCTGGGATTCACCCCTCCACTTT. Encoded protein: CASRQKQGWDSPLHF.

The rearrangement uses TRBV11-1 and TRBJ2-7; 9 nucleotides agree with TRBD1. The CDR3 consists of 15 residues. Germline-derived CDR1 and CDR2 are SGHAT and FQDESV (reference sequence). Germline trimming cut 4 bases from V and 2 bases from J; bases unmatched to any gene: 6. This chain's CDR3 is CASSSGQGTPYEQYF. DNA for the CDR3: TGTGCCAGCAGCTCCGGACAGGGGACCCCCTACGAGCAGTACTTC.

The V gene is TRBV29-1, the J gene TRBJ1-5; a possible D gene is TRBD1 (5 bases). CDR1 and CDR2 (germline): SQVTM, ANQGSEA. V was pared by 7 bases and J by 3 bases, with 13 bases between. The CDR3 is 13 residues long. CDR3 in amino acids: CSAQGSSNQPQHF. The CDR3 DNA is TGCAGCGCCCAGGGTTCTTCCAATCAGCCCCAGCATTTT.

This rearrangement joins TRBV13 to TRBJ2-3; 7 bases align to TRBD1. Germline V gene sequence: CDR1 PRHDT, CDR2 FYEKMQ (reference sequence). V gave up 3 bases and J gave up 4 bases; unmatched junction bases: 7. The CDR3 covers 15 residues. The CDR3 coding sequence is TGTGCCAGCAGCTTGAGACAGGGAAGAGCAGATACGCAGTATTTT. This gives the protein CASSLRQGRADTQYF.

In this sample, this clone turned up once. The chain couples TRBV18 to TRBJ2-7; 9 bases align to TRBD2. CDR3 size: 17 residues. The J segment lost 6 bases and the V segment lost 0 bases, leaving 12 bases of the junction unmatched. The V gene's germline CDR1 is KGHSH and CDR2 LQKENI. DNA of the CDR3: TGTGCCAGCTCACCACCAGGGACTAGCATGAATTCGGGCGAGCAGTACTTC. The encoded protein is CASSPPGTSMNSGEQYF.

The rearrangement joins TRBV7-2 to TRBJ1-3, with 8 bases that match TRBD1. With V trimmed by 1 base and J by 3 bases, 5 bases remained unmatched. CDR1 SGHTA and CDR2 FQGNSA come from the germline V gene. CDR3 length: 16 amino acids. CDR3: CASSLVQGAFGNTIYF. DNA for the CDR3: TGTGCCAGCAGCTTAGTTCAGGGGGCGTTTGGAAACACCATATATTTT.